This TCR beta chain was captured in a study of T-cell reconstitution after alpha-beta-depleted transplantation in children. Broader study findings: There were some patients whose high TCRbeta diversity at day 60 came from surviving recipient T cells and thymic progenitors. Diversity and T-cell counts at one year after transplant derived mostly from new T cells.

Points on this clonotype: What it binds is not known.

The library targeted TCRbeta and was prepared with unique molecular identifiers. One entry per CDR3 protein results from TCRdb running MiXCR on the PCR reads. Of some 600,000 distinct CDR3 sequences in the sample, about an eighth are singletons; the top ten hold about 2.2%. CDR1 and CDR2 (germline): SNHLY, FYNNEI. This CDR3 region has 18 residues. V shed 11 bases, J shed 3 bases, and the junction held 19 bases outside the gene matches. The TCR sequence derives from a male patient aged 10 to 17 who had a stem cell transplant for acute myeloid leukemia, so the T cells may come from the graft donor. Sequencing was performed on PBMCs, mostly from graft donor cells, taken 360 days after TCRalphabeta/CD19-depleted stem cell transplant. This sequence joins TRBV2 and TRBJ2-2, with 9 bases fitting TRBD1. The CDR3 coding sequence is TGTGCCCTCAGCCAGCCATTTTTCGGGACAGGGTACACCGGGGAGCTGTTTTTT. Its protein is CALSQPFFGTGYTGELFF.